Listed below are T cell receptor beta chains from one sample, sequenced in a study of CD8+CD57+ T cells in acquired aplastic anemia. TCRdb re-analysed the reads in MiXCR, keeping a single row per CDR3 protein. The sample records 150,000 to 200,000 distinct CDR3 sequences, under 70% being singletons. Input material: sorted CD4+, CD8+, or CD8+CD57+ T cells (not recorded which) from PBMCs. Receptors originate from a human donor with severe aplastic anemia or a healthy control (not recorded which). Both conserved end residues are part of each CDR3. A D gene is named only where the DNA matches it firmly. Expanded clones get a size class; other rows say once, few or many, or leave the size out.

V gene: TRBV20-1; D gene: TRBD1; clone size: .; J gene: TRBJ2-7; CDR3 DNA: TGCAGTGCTAGAGATGGTGGCAGGGGGTCCTACGAGCAGTACTTC; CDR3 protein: CSARDGGRGSYEQYF
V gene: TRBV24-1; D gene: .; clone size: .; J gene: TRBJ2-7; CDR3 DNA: TGTGCCACCAGTGATGCCCTCGTCAGTGTCTACGAGCAGTACTTC; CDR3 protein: CATSDALVSVYEQYF
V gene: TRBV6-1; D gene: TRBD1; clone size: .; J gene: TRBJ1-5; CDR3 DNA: TGTGCCAGCAGTGACTCAAACCTTGGGACAGTTTATAGCAATCAGCCCCAGCATTTT; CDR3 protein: CASSDSNLGTVYSNQPQHF
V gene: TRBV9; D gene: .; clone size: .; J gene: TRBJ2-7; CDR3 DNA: TGTGCCAGCAGTACCGGGGGACCCGCCTACGAGCAGTACTTC; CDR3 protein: CASSTGGPAYEQYF
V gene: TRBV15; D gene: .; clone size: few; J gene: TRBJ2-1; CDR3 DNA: TGTGCCACCACCAGTCCCACGTACAATGAGCAGTTCTTC; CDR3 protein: CATTSPTYNEQFF
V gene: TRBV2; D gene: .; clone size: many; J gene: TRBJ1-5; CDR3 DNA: TGTGCCAGCCTTGGGTCGGGGATTCAGCCCCAGCATTTT; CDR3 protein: CASLGSGIQPQHF
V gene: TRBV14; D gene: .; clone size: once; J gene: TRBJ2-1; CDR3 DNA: TGTGCCAGCAGCCCAGGGTGGAATGAGCAGTTCTTC; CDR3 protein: CASSPGWNEQFF
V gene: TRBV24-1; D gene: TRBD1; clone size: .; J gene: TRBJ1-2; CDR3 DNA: TGTGCCACCAGTGATTTGGACAGGGGGGGTAACTATGGCTACACCTTC; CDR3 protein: CATSDLDRGGNYGYTF
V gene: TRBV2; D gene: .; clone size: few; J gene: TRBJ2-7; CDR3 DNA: TGTGCCACCTTGGCGGGGACGGGAAGCACCTACGAGCAGTACTTC; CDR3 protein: CATLAGTGSTYEQYF
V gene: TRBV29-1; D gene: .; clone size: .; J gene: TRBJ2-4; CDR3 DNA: TGCAGCGTTGAAGAGGTAATCGGAATTCAGTACTTC; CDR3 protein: CSVEEVIGIQYF
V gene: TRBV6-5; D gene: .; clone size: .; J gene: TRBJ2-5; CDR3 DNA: TGTGCCAGCAGTTACTCCGGCCTAGGCGAGACCCAGTACTTC; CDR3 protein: CASSYSGLGETQYF
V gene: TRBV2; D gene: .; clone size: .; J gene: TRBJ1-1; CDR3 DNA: TGTGCCAGCAGGCCGGGATCTAAGAACACTGAAGCTTTCTTT; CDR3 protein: CASRPGSKNTEAFF
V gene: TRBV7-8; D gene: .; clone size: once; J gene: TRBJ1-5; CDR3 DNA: TGTGCCAGCAGCCTATTCTCCCTTCCCCAGCCCCAGCATTTT; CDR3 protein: CASSLFSLPQPQHF
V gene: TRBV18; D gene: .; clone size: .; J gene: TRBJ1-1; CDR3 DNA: TGTGCCAGCTCGCCTATAGGAGTCACTGAAGCTTTCTTT; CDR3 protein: CASSPIGVTEAFF
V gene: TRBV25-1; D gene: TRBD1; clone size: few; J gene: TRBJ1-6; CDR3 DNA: TGTGCCAGCAGTGAGGACAGGGGAAATTCACCCCTCCACTTT; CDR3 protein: CASSEDRGNSPLHF
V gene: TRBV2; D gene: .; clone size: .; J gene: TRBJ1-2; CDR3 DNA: TGTGCCAGCACCAAAGGGGGAAACTATGGCTACACCTTC; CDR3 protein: CASTKGGNYGYTF
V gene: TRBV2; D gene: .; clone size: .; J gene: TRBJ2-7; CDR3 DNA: TGTGCCAGCAGTGAAGGCAGCGCGACCTACGAGCAGTACTTC; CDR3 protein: CASSEGSATYEQYF
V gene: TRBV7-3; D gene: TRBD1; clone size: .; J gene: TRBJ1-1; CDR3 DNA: TGTGCCAGCAGCTTAGCGCCCATGGGACAGGGGAACACTGAAGCTTTCTTT; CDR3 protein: CASSLAPMGQGNTEAFF
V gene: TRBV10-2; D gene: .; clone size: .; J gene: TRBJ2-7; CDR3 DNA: TGCGCCAGCAGTGAACAGCAGCTATCCTACGAGCAGTACTTC; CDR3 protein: CASSEQQLSYEQYF
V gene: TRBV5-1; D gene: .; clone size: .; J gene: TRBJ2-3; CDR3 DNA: TGCGCCAGCAGCTTGGGCCTTAGAGATACGCAGTATTTT; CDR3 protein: CASSLGLRDTQYF
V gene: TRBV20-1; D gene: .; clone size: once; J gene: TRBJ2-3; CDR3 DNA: TGCAGTGCTAGACCGCTAGTAGTAACGGATACGCAGTATTTT; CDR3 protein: CSARPLVVTDTQYF
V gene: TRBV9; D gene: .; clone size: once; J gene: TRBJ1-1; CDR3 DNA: TGTGCCAGCAGCGCGGACCTGTGGGGGCCGGTCACTGAAGCTTTCTTT; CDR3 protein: CASSADLWGPVTEAFF
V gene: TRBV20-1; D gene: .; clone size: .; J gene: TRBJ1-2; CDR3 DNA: TGCAGTGCTTCTCGTCGCGGGAATCAGGATAACTATGGCTACACCTTC; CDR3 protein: CSASRRGNQDNYGYTF
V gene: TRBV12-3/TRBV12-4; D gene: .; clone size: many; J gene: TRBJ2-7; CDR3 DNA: TGTGCCAGCAGTTTAGCCAACTCCTACGAGCAGTACTTC; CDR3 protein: CASSLANSYEQYF
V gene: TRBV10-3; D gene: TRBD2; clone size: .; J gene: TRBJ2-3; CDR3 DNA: TGTGCCATCCGAGAAACTGGGACTAGAGCAGATACGCAGTATTTT; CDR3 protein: CAIRETGTRADTQYF
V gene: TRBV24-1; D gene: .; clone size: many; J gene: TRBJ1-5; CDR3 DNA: TGTGCCACCAGTGACCTTGACAGCAATCAGCCCCAGCATTTT; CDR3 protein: CATSDLDSNQPQHF
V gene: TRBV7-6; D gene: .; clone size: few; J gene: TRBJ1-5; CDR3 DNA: TGTGCCAGCCAGGGAGGCAGCAATCAGCCCCAGCATTTT; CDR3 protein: CASQGGSNQPQHF
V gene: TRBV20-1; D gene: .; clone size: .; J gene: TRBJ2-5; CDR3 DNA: TGCAGTGCTAGTACGGACCTCGGCGGCGAGACCCAGTACTTC; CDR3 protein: CSASTDLGGETQYF
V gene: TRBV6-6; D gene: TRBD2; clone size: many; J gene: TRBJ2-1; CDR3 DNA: TGTGCCAGCAGCTATGGACTAGCCCAGTACAATGAGCAGTTCTTC; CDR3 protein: CASSYGLAQYNEQFF
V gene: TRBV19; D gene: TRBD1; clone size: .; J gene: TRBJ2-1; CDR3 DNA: TGTGCCAGTAGTTCAGACAGGGGGTACGCCTACAATGAGCAGTTCTTC; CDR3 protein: CASSSDRGYAYNEQFF
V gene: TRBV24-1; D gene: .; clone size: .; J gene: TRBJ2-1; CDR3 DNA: TGTGCCACCAGACCAGACGGGACCGCCTACAATGAGCAGTTCTTC; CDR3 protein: CATRPDGTAYNEQFF
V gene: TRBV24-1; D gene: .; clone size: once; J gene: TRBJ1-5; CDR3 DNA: TGTGCCACCAGTGAGGGGGTAGGGGGACGGGGTCAGCCCCAGCATTTT; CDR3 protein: CATSEGVGGRGQPQHF
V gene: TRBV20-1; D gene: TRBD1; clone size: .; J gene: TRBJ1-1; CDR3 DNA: TGCAGTGCTATAAGACAGGGGCGTGAAGCTTTCTTT; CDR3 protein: CSAIRQGREAFF